This T cell receptor (beta chain) was retrieved from a study of cytomegalovirus exposure and HLA in healthy donors (TCRdb year 2017). For the wider study: According to an earlier analysis of several hundred of the donors, some 180 million T cells yielded some 110 million unique TCR beta sequences and approximately 280 Gb of sequence data. An early release covering roughly 640 HLA-typed donors comprised about 300 gigabases of sequencing data and 65 million to 100 million unique TCR sequences. A later genetic analysis used genome-wide SNP genotypes for about 65% of the roughly 670 donors, treating that subset as a discovery cohort. High-throughput TCR immunosequencing, statistical association of individual TCRs with disease status, and machine learning were combined to predict cytomegalovirus infection status. Among some 400 genotyped donors of the cohort, an average of roughly 230,000 unique TCR beta nucleotide sequences was sequenced per donor, of which about 19% were non-productive. Donor age, sex, ethnicity and CMV serostatus were compiled alongside the repertoire data. Rather than drawing on any new phenotypic data, the later analysis identified candidate immune exposures from TCR beta sequences and the way those sequences occurred across donors. An earlier analysis of around 580 of the donors used high-throughput TCR beta sequencing to judge whether each TCR beta V gene segment behaved as functional or pseudogenic. The study aimed to test whether signatures of past pathogen exposure could be identified by cataloging public T cell receptors. All discovery cohort repertoires had been generated on a single sequencing platform. In addition to the first cohort of 650 to 750 subjects, a separate validation cohort of 130 or so different subjects was used. Roughly 5 DR-DQ haplotypes were handled as single units for association and clustering because linkage in the cohort was strong. Using immunosequencing, the study profiled T cell repertoires from about 650 subjects and related those repertoires to cytomegalovirus serostatus. Class I and class II HLA loci were covered by the typing at four-digit resolution. To study patterns of TCR occurrence, a later analysis re-analyzed previously published TCR beta repertoires from 666 donors and added high-resolution HLA genotyping. Of the approximately 400 genotyped donors, about 80% fell in the genetic ancestry cluster associated with self-reported Caucasian donors. Typing coverage varied by locus: about 629-640 donors for A, B, C, DRB1 and DQB1; roughly 520 for DQA1; about 600 for DPA1; roughly 470 for DPB1. Study-wide findings and limitations: A later analysis found that TCR association rates varied across HLA loci, with DRB1 alleles showing the most associated TCRs and HLA-C alleles the fewest. Cytomegalovirus status was reported to be diagnosed by the classifier with high specificity and sensitivity in both the original and validation cohorts. Some IMGT-functional V segments, including TRBV6-2 and TRBV6-3, could not be told apart with the 87-base-pair reads, so those segments were excluded. A later analysis reported that several top co-occurrence clusters appeared linked to parvovirus B19, influenza, CMV and Epstein-Barr virus. In a later analysis, HLA-associated TCR beta chains were found to be more clonally expanded and to have lower generation probabilities than equally common non-associated chains. Linkage disequilibrium might explain the correlated functional status among segregating V segments, but an unknown experimental factor could not be excluded. According to the authors, the approach could potentially be generalized to other disease states and immunological phenotypes. Because counts were too low, about 15 rarely observed V segments, including chromosome 9 orphons, were left out of the earlier analysis of several hundred of the donors. Because HLA typing was missing for some donors at each locus, association tests included only the typed subset. An association between a missense DCLRE1C variant and V-gene and J-gene trimming of TCR beta chains was found in a later genetic analysis and replicated in an independent cohort. When HLA alleles, especially DR and DQ, strongly co-occurred, attributing TCR associations to individual alleles was difficult. Only TCR beta chains were sequenced in this cohort, and the absence of alpha or paired-chain data limited detectable features. A further reported finding was that TCR beta sequences accurately predicted the HLA-A and HLA-B alleles for most subjects in the first cohort. A cluster of highly shared sequence variants was judged likely to be a technical artifact of the sequencing pipeline. According to a later genetic analysis, donors in an Asian-associated ancestry cluster had fewer N-insertions in productive TCRs than the approximately 630-donor mean. The study gave a list of some 150 TCR beta chains associated with cytomegalovirus. An earlier analysis of approximately 600 of the donors showed that most TCR beta V segments appeared in productive rearrangements either about 87% or about 30% of the time, which broadly matched IMGT annotations. In vitro tests confirmed that a few of the cytomegalovirus-associated TCR beta chains recognize cytomegalovirus antigens. Immune exposure information for the cohort was limited to CMV serostatus. At a false discovery rate of 0.05, a later analysis linked 15,000 to 20,000 TCR beta sequences to specific HLA alleles. The presence/absence analyses assumed that sequencing depth was roughly uniform across donors, and that assumption may not be true. In a later analysis, most CMV-associated TCR beta chains were found to appear HLA-restricted, with HLA associations seemingly driven largely by CMV exposure. Across donors, most TCR sequences were observed very rarely, whereas some public TCRs were present in many individuals.

V trim: 10 bases; J trim: 4 bases; unmatched bases: 5. Sequences WSHSY (CDR1) and SAAADI (CDR2) are obtained from the germline V gene. CDR3 length: 13 amino acids, cysteine to phenylalanine. The kept DNA is CDR3 alone, 39 bases in frame from the first base. Libraries came from the immunoSEQ multiplex PCR assay. For the multiplex PCR, a mixture combining 60 forward primers for TCR Vbeta segments and 13 reverse primers for TCR Jbeta segments was used. Amplification of the CDR3 region of rearranged TCR beta genes was performed with a multiplex PCR assay on genomic DNA. The Illumina HiSeq System was used to sequence the amplified TCR beta libraries as 87-base-pair reads. The study's own analysis went as follows. A later analysis counted some 74 million unique TCR beta chains across the 500 to 850 repertoires, and around 12 million of these chains were shared by at least two donors. To remove PCR and sequencing errors, raw reads were error-corrected and collapsed into unique sequences using a nearest-neighbor algorithm that merged closely related sequences. V, D and J gene segments were assigned by aligning CDR3 sequences to IMGT reference sequences. Each retained sequence needed at least a six-nucleotide match to both a V gene segment and a J gene segment. Rearrangements were called productive when the CDR3 lacked stop codons and stayed in frame with V and J; all others were non-productive. Following IMGT convention, CDR3 was defined as the stretch from the second conserved V-encoded cysteine up to the conserved J-encoded phenylalanine. The earlier analysis of about 560 of the donors excluded any sequence lacking an unambiguous match to a single V gene segment. In an earlier analysis of more than 500 of the donors, a V segment was called functional when productive rearrangements were above 56.7%, and segregating when the standard deviation between donors exceeded 5%. To diagnose cytomegalovirus status from the catalog of TCR beta chain sequences, a statistical classification framework was built. In a later analysis, TCR nucleotide sequences were compared against IMGT/GENE-DB human TR gene sequences so that V and J genes could be assigned. The TCRdist pipeline was used in a later analysis to assign CDR3 sequences and most-parsimonious VDJ recombination scenarios. In a later analysis, every TCR beta chain was defined by the combination of its CDR3 amino acid sequence and its V-gene family, and reads without a unique V-gene family were dropped. In a later analysis, several hundred highly shared, low-generation-probability nucleotide sequences were removed to address suspected cross-contamination and a sequencing artifact. A later analysis calculated a clonal expansion index for each public chain from normalized within-repertoire ranks of inferred template counts. A later analysis computed generation probabilities with a VDJ recombination model fitted to out-of-frame rearrangements, and checked the results against IGoR. In a later analysis, TCR-TCR, TCR-HLA and TCR-CMV co-occurrence was scored with hypergeometric tests, and a repertoire-size bias correction was applied to TCR pairs. A later analysis estimated false discovery rates by permuting HLA or CMV assignments 20 times. In a later analysis, co-occurring TCRs were grouped using DBSCAN, and TCRdist sequence similarity was added for clustering within HLA-allele-positive subsets. For co-occurrence clustering, repertoires with fewer than 30,000 or more than 120,000 public chains were excluded, along with roughly 5 repertoires with anomalous nucleotide sharing. TCRdb's version of the immuneACCESS table is confined to in-frame rearrangements and falls short of the full clone set. An unresolved V gene accounts for under half of the shortfall where checked; the remainder is of unknown origin. V, J and clone size derive from that table, while D and trimming were established from the DNA sequence. The sample data list 190,000 or so clones, and roughly four fifths of these were observed just once. The top ten hold over 1.5% of the sample.

In total, roughly 670 healthy bone marrow donors made up the cohort. At the time of sampling, all cohort members were nominally healthy, though unrecorded immune exposures were likely present. The donor tested CMV seronegative and was one of the 352 seronegative cohort members. Each donor provided a peripheral blood sample, and peripheral blood mononuclear cells were used for TCR beta sequencing. Genomic DNA was extracted from the blood cell samples with the Qiagen DNeasy Blood Extraction Kit. This clone was counted only a few times. The target of this receptor is not known. No much larger clone is present one base from it, and per-base qualities are unavailable.

The chain links TRBV10-2 with TRBJ1-5; 9 bases in the junction line up with TRBD1. The specimen was PBMCs. The clonotype comes from a man in his fifties in good health and CMV-seronegative. DNA sequence: TGCGCCACCGCGACAGGGGGGAATCAGCCCCAGCATTTT. Its amino acids are CATATGGNQPQHF.